The clone carrying this T cell receptor (beta chain) was found a few times. Antigen: not known. Relative to the germline gene, one junction end is altered; a read error may explain this. These data are taken from a study of T cell repertoires in cytomegalovirus infection. Study background: In public TCR beta signatures, there were indications of both CMV infection and matching HLA type. Study-wide findings and caveats: The cumulative frequency of public TCR beta families distinguished individuals who carried CMV together with the relevant HLA. There were HLA-C-restricted CMV-specific TCR beta clonotypes dominating the ex vivo response.

The CDR3 is 16 amino acids. TCRdb re-called the reads through MiXCR, storing one row per CDR3 protein. The sample shows under 10,000 distinct CDR3 sequences, roughly 49% of them seen only once. The sequence came from a human donor in good health (CMV status not recorded). Some clones in this sample may be carry-over from other donors' samples. The material sequenced was PBMCs, sequenced either directly or after in vitro stimulation (not recorded which). This chain joins TRBV12-3 or TRBV12-4 and TRBJ1-1, with D unclear. The chain's CDR3 is CASSLRVSKQCTESFF. The CDR3 DNA sequence: TGTGCCAGCAGCCTCCGGGTTTCCAAACAGTGCACTGAATCTTTCTTT.